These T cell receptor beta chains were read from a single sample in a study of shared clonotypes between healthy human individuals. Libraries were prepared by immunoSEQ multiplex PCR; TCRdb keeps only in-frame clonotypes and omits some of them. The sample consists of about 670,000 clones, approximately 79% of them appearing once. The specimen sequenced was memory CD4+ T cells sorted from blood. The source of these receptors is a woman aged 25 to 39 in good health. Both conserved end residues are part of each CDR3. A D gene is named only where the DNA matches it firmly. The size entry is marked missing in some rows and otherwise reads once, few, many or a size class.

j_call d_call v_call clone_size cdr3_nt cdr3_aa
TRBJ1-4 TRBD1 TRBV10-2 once TGCGCCAGTAACAGGGGGTCCTACGATGAAAAACTGTTTTTT CASNRGSYDEKLFF
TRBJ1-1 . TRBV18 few TGTGCCAGCTCACCGGCAGCTAACACTGAAGCTTTCTTT CASSPAANTEAFF
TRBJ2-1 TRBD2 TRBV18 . TGTGCCAGCTCAACCGGGACTAGCAATGAGCAGTTCTTC CASSTGTSNEQFF
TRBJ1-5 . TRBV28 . TGTGCCAGCAGTTTATCTGGACTTATGCCTGGGGGTAGCAATCAGCCCCAGCATTTT CASSLSGLMPGGSNQPQHF
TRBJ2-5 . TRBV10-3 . TGTGCCATCAGTGCTCAGGGAGAGACCCAGTACTTC CAISAQGETQYF
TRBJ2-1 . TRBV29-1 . TGCAGCGTTGGCGACCTTGAGCAGTTCTTC CSVGDLEQFF
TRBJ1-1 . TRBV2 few TGTGCCAGCAGTGGCTTGACGGGGAACACTGAAGCTTTCTTT CASSGLTGNTEAFF
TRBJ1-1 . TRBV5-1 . TGCGCCAGCAGCGGAGGGGACATAAGGGTGAACACTGAAGCTTTCTTT CASSGGDIRVNTEAFF
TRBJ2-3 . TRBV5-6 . TGTGCCAGCAGCCCGGACTGGAGCACAGATACGCAGTATTTT CASSPDWSTDTQYF
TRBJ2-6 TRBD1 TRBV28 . TGTGCCAGCACTCTGGCCGGGACAGGGGGCCCTGGGGCCAACGTCCTGACTTTC CASTLAGTGGPGANVLTF
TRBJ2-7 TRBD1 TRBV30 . TGTGCTTTCAGGACAGGGCCTACCTACGAGCAGTACTTC CAFRTGPTYEQYF
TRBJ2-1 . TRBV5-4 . TGTGCCAGCAGCTCGACTGGCTACAATGAGCAGTTCTTC CASSSTGYNEQFF
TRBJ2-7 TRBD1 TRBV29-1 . TGCAGCGCCACGACAGGGGGGTATCCCTACGAGCAGTACTTC CSATTGGYPYEQYF
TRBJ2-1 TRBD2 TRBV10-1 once TGCGCCAGCAGTGTGGTTAGCGGGAGCTCCTACAATGAGCAGTTCTTC CASSVVSGSSYNEQFF
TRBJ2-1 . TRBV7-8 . TGTGCCAGTGGGTCCGATCCCATAAGCTCCTACAATGAGCAGTTCTTC CASGSDPISSYNEQFF
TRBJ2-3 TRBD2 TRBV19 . TGTGCCAGTAGTCTCCAAAGCGGGAGAAATTCAGATACGCAGTATTTT CASSLQSGRNSDTQYF
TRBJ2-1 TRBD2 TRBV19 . TGTGCCAGTAGTATTGAACCGGGACTAGTGAGTAATGAGCAGTTCTTC CASSIEPGLVSNEQFF
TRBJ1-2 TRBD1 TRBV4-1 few TGCGCCAGCAGCCATACAGACAGGGATGGCTACACCTTC CASSHTDRDGYTF
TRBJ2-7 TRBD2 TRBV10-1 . TGCGCCGCCGGGGGTAGCGGGAACGAGCAGTACTTC CAAGGSGNEQYF
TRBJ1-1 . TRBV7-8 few TGTGCCACCCGCCGGGACCCAACTTACACTGAAGCTTTCTTT CATRRDPTYTEAFF
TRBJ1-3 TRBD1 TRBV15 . TGTGCCACCAGCAGCTGGGGGACAGGGGAAGCTGGAAACACCATATATTTT CATSSWGTGEAGNTIYF
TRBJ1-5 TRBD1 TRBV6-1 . TGTGCCAGCAGTGCGAGTGCCGGGACAGTAAATCAGCCCCAGCATTTT CASSASAGTVNQPQHF
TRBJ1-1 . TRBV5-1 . TGCGCCAGCAGCTTGTGGATGAACGAGGGCACTGAAGCTTTCTTT CASSLWMNEGTEAFF
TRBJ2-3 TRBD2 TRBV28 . TGTGCCAGCACGCACGGGAGGGCTAGCGGGGCCACAGATACGCAGTATTTT CASTHGRASGATDTQYF
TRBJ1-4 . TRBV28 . TGTGCCAGCAGTTTACGACGTACGACGAGTCTTAATGAAAAACTGTTTTTT CASSLRRTTSLNEKLFF
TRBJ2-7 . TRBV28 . TGTGCCAGCAGTTCCGAATACGAGCAGTACTTC CASSSEYEQYF
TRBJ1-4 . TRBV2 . TGTGCCAGCAGTGGTGCTAATGAAAAACTGTTTTTT CASSGANEKLFF
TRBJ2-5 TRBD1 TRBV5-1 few TGCGCCAGCAGCTTGGGGGACAGGGATTATGGGACCCAGTACTTC CASSLGDRDYGTQYF